The 5 T cell receptor beta chains given below trace back to one sample, sequenced in a study of cytomegalovirus exposure and HLA in healthy donors. PCR amplification relied on 60 Vbeta primers (plus 13 Jbeta primers). Measured with immunoSEQ multiplex PCR; TCRdb has only the in-frame clones, and not every one. The sample contains about 180,000 clones, around three quarters of which appear only once. Sequencing used PBMCs. Source of these receptors: a man aged 35 to 55 in good health and CMV-seronegative.

CDR3 bases: TGTGCCAGCAGCTTTCGACAGGGGATGGAGACCCAGTACTTC. It codes for CASSFRQGMETQYF. The gene calls are TRBV5-4 and TRBJ2-5; TRBD1 matches at 8 bases. With V trimmed by 2 bases and J by 5 bases, 5 bases remained unmatched. Germline V CDR1 and CDR2: SGHNT, YYREEE (reference sequence). CDR3 length: 14 amino acids.

With respect to this clone: This sample includes further DNA sequences coding for the same CDR3. The chain combines TRBV7-2 with TRBJ2-5, with TRBD1 matching over 9 bases. The germline V gene encodes CDR1 SGHTA and CDR2 FQGNSA. The J segment lost 4 bases and the V segment lost 5 bases, leaving 5 bases of the junction unmatched. This CDR3 contains 14 residues. CDR3 residues: CASSQQGAGETQYF. DNA for the CDR3: TGTGCCAGCAGCCAACAGGGGGCCGGAGAGACCCAGTACTTC.

The CDR3 DNA reads TGCGCCAGCAGCCAAGATTGGAGAGCCTCCTACGAGCAGTACTTC. Protein sequence: CASSQDWRASYEQYF. V usage is TRBV4-1 and J usage is TRBJ2-5; D ambiguous. The DNA end favors TRBJ2-7, so the J call may be wrong. The length of the CDR3 is 15 residues. Germline V gives CDR1 MGHRA, CDR2 YSYEKL.

J is TRBJ2-2 and V is TRBV10-3; D possibly corresponds to TRBD1 (6 bases). Germline CDR1 is ENHRY and CDR2 is SYGVKD. The ends were cut back, 3 bases at V and 1 base at J, with 9 bases in the middle. This CDR3 region has 15 residues. The CDR3 protein is CAISDQGRNTGELFF. DNA for the CDR3: TGTGCCATCAGTGACCAGGGGAGGAACACCGGGGAGCTGTTTTTT.

The V gene is TRBV27, the J gene TRBJ1-2; D call uncertain. Trimming left V 5 bases short and J 7 bases short, with 26 bases between. Germline V gives CDR1 MNHEY, CDR2 SMNVEV (reference sequence). CDR3 length equals 17 residues. CDR3 sequence: CASSHSSAGPLVRGYTF. The CDR3 nucleotides read TGTGCCAGCAGTCACTCGAGCGCGGGCCCGCTAGTGCGTGGCTACACCTTC.